The subject of this entry is one T cell receptor beta chain. What it binds is not known. This sample was included in a study of monozygotic twins with inflammatory bowel disease. Using eight separate reactions per sample, the authors generated cDNA. UMIs were attached via template switching, each with a 6-nucleotide sample barcode. TCRdb reprocessed the 5' RACE reads and keeps a single row for each CDR3 protein, giving no DNA. This table lists some 400,000 distinct CDR3 sequences. Whole-study results and caveats: Healthy co-twins had higher TCRbeta inverse Simpson diversity than their IBD twins.

Germline CDR1 and CDR2: SQVTM and ANQGSEA. The CDR3 spans 12 residues. This clonotype originated in a human donor with ulcerative colitis or Crohn's disease, or a healthy co-twin of an affected twin (not recorded which). V usage is TRBV29-1 and J usage is TRBJ1-2; TCRdb's assignment of TRBD1 cannot be checked, as there is no DNA. Sequencing used blood. CDR3 protein: CSVESREGGYTF.